The clone carrying this T cell receptor beta chain has just a few counts. Its antigen is unidentified. TCRdb redid the calling of the RT-PCR reads with MiXCR, one entry per CDR3 protein. The sample consists of 600,000 to 850,000 distinct CDR3 sequences, 14% of them appearing once. This entry comes from a study of response to subunit inactivated influenza vaccine. Study-wide findings and caveats: Only a handful of new T cells, the authors suggested, are recruited with each seasonal influenza vaccination.

CDR1 and CDR2 (germline): SNHLY, FYNNEI. The CDR3 loop spans 16 amino acids. Trimming at V came to 8 bases and at J to 0 bases, leaving 8 bases not matched to a gene. The gene calls are TRBV2 and TRBJ2-1, with 9 bases fitting TRBD1. The receptor comes from a man in his fifties or sixties who received an inactivated influenza vaccine. This specimen was PBMCs from blood, taken 14 to 15 days before vaccination. CDR3 DNA sequence: TGTGCCAGCGGATGGAGACAGGGGGGCTCCTACAATGAGCAGTTCTTC. Its translation: CASGWRQGGSYNEQFF.